This TCR beta chain was captured by sequencing in a study of spatial heterogeneity in lung cancer. Study information: Within tumor regions, the number of TCR transcripts tracked closely with a T cell module score obtained from matched bulk RNA-seq.

Regarding time point: sample taken at primary tumor resection. No cells were sorted before sequencing. The whole RNA sequenced was extracted from tumor, nontumor lung or frozen PBMC. Every TCR cDNA molecule bore its own unique molecular identifier. A single record per CDR3 protein comes from TCRdb applying MiXCR to the 5' RACE reads. The sample holds about 100,000 distinct CDR3 sequences, 4.4% seen once. This clonotype showed up many times. Its antigen remains unknown. Study observations and caveats: The study found that expanded intratumoral alpha and beta TCR counts tracked tumor mutation counts.

Sample: lung tumor tissue, taken at surgery. This clonotype originated in a male donor with early-stage non-small cell lung cancer.

The CDR3 region has the DNA TGCGCCAGCAGCTTGACAGACGCACTATCCGAGCAGTACTTC. It codes for CASSLTDALSEQYF. The rearrangement uses TRBV5-1 and TRBJ2-7; unclear D gene. V was pared by 1 base and J by 6 bases, with 14 bases between. CDR1 is SGHRS, CDR2 YFSETQ, per germline. The CDR3 length is 14 residues.